Listed here are 5 T cell receptor beta chains from one sample, sequenced in a study of cytomegalovirus exposure and HLA in healthy donors. The primer mix had 60 Vbeta and 13 Jbeta primers. Data came from immunoSEQ multiplex PCR; TCRdb stores just in-frame clones and leaves some out. Of 200,000 or so clones detected, approximately 81% appear once; the ten largest clones hold approximately 2%. What was sequenced was PBMCs. All receptors derive from a woman between 18 and 30 years old in good health and CMV-seropositive.

This clone was observed a handful of times. J is TRBJ1-6 and V is TRBV6-5, with TRBD1 identical over 8 bases. V lost 5 bases, J lost 7 bases, and 7 bases stayed unmatched. Germline lookup yields CDR1 MNHEY and CDR2 SVGAGI. CDR3 length: 15 residues. The CDR3 coding sequence is TGTGCCAGCAGTCCTGGGACAGGAGGCAATTCACCCCTCCACTTT. It is translated as CASSPGTGGNSPLHF.

The rearrangement uses TRBV23-1 and TRBJ2-3, with a weak D call TRBD2 (7 bases). TRBV23-1 is filed as an ORF, its function uncertain. The CDR3 has 14 residues. The V end was cut by 2 bases, the J end by 6 bases, with 12 bases between. The CDR3 sequence: CASSQGGGHDTQYF. CDR3 bases: TGCGCCAGCAGTCAAGGGGGGGGCCATGATACGCAGTATTTT.

The V call is TRBV2, the J call TRBJ1-1, with D hard to call. This CDR3 has 14 residues. Trimming shortened V by 4 bases and J by 0 bases, and 9 bases separated the two germline ends. CDR1 is SNHLY and CDR2 is FYNNEI in the germline V gene. The CDR3 is CASSGTELNTEAFF. The DNA of the CDR3 is TGTGCCAGCAGTGGTACAGAATTGAACACTGAAGCTTTCTTT.

V gene TRBV14 combines with J gene TRBJ1-2, with TRBD1 matching 11 bases. V dropped 3 bases and J dropped 4; count of bases not matched to a gene: 10. The CDR3 runs to 17 residues. Per the germline V gene, CDR1 is SGHDN and CDR2 is FVKESK. The CDR3 region is CASSQYTGTGGFYGYTF. CDR3 in DNA: TGTGCCAGCAGCCAGTACACCGGGACAGGGGGTTTCTATGGCTACACCTTC.

The rearrangement links TRBV30 to TRBJ1-1; no firm D call. This CDR3 is 15 amino acids long. Deletions cut 4 bases from V and 0 bases from J, with 15 bases between. Germline V gene sequence: CDR1 GTSNPN, CDR2 SVGIG (reference sequence). The chain's CDR3 is CAWTPPRGLNTEAFF. Here the CDR3 DNA reads TGTGCCTGGACCCCACCACGAGGGTTGAACACTGAAGCTTTCTTT.